The present entry profiles one T cell receptor beta chain with its context. The sample is drawn from a study of blood T cell repertoires in COVID-19. Study background: The United States, Italy and Spain supplied acute and convalescent COVID-19 samples. T cells, B-cell-depleted T cells, or PBMCs provided the cDNA or gDNA that served as material.

This CDR3 has 14 residues. Germline V gene lookup returns CDR1 SNHLY and CDR2 FYNNEI. V lost 5 bases and J 5 bases, leaving 15 bases between the germline ends. Produced via immunoSEQ multiplex PCR; TCRdb's table is partial and in-frame only. The table has about 120,000 clones, about 90% seen once. What was sequenced was peripheral blood. This sequence originates from a man between 70 and 80 years old who had recovered from COVID-19. V usage is TRBV2 and J usage is TRBJ2-5, with D possibly being TRBD1 (5 bases). CDR3 protein: CASSWLGQGETQYF. The CDR3 region has the DNA TGTGCCAGCAGTTGGTTGGGGCAAGGCGAGACCCAGTACTTC.